The 27 T cell receptor beta chains below come from one sample, sequenced in a study of T-cell reconstitution after alpha-beta-depleted transplantation in children. Unique molecular identifiers tagged the TCRbeta library. TCRdb analysed the PCR reads with MiXCR anew, one entry per CDR3 protein. The sample carries about 580,000 distinct CDR3 sequences, around 23% recorded once. Sequences were derived from PBMCs, mostly from graft donor cells, sampled 360 days after TCRalphabeta/CD19-depleted stem cell transplant. These receptors all stem from a boy in the first two years of life who had a stem cell transplant for acute myeloid leukemia, so the T cells may come from the graft donor.

This clonotype was recorded at least ten times. The chain employs TRBV12-3 or TRBV12-4 and TRBJ2-5, with 8 bases lining up with TRBD2. Trimming cost V 6 bases and J 4 bases; bases outside gene matches: 19. The CDR3 sequence is 18 residues long. CDR3 sequence: CASSGRVAGLPTRETQYF. Written as DNA, the CDR3 is TGTGCCAGCAGCGGGAGGGTAGCGGGGCTCCCCACGCGAGAGACCCAGTACTTC.

The chain couples TRBV5-1 to TRBJ2-2; 10 positions match TRBD2. This CDR3 is built from 19 residues. V dropped 0 bases and J dropped 0; count of bases not matched to a gene: 8. Germline V gene data show CDR1 as SGHRS and CDR2 as YFSETQ. The chain's CDR3 is CASSLDLAGAVANTGELFF. CDR3 in DNA: TGCGCCAGCAGCTTGGATCTAGCGGGGGCCGTCGCGAACACCGGGGAGCTGTTTTTT.

The chain couples TRBV7-2 to TRBJ1-1, with D perhaps TRBD1 (5 bases). V was clipped by 2 bases and J by 3 bases, with 13 bases between them. The CDR3 runs to 15 residues. Germline loops: CDR1 SGHTA, CDR2 FQGNSA. The CDR3 region has the DNA TGTGCCAGCAGCTTATTCGAGGGGTTTTACACTGAAGCTTTCTTT. Amino acids: CASSLFEGFYTEAFF. The full variable domain, completed using reference TRBV7-2 and TRBJ1-1, is GAGVSQSPSNKVTEKGKDVELRCDPISGHTALYWYRQSLGQGLEFLIYFQGNSAPDKSGLPSDRFSAERTGGSVSTLTIQRTQQEDSAVYLCASSLFEGFYTEAFFGQGTRLTVV.

This clonotype was seen more than once but under ten times. The rearrangement links TRBV5-1 to TRBJ2-3; 7 bases line up with TRBD1. The CDR3 length is 12 residues. V dropped 4 bases and J dropped 6; count of bases not matched to a gene: 2. In germline, CDR1 is SGHRS, CDR2 YFSETQ. Written as DNA, the CDR3 is TGCGCCAGCAGCGAACAGGGGGATACGCAGTATTTT. As protein: CASSEQGDTQYF. Drawing the rest from reference TRBV5-1 and TRBJ2-3, the complete variable domain is KAGVTQTPRYLIKTRGQQVTLSCSPISGHRSVSWYQQTPGQGLQFLFEYFSETQRNKGNFPGRFSGRQFSNSRSEMNVSTLELGDSALYLCASSEQGDTQYFGPGTRLTVL.

This clonotype appeared a few times. J is TRBJ2-7 and V is TRBV7-2; D may match TRBD1 or TRBD2 (5 bases each). The CDR3 totals 14 residues. CDR1 SGHTA and CDR2 FQGNSA come from the germline V gene. The V end lost 5 bases, the J end lost 3 bases, and 14 bases lay between the germline ends. CDR3 nucleotides: TGTGCCAGCAGCCCGGGACGGGCTTTCTACGAGCAGTACTTC. This encodes CASSPGRAFYEQYF.

The table lists this clonotype with many counts. This chain connects TRBV5-1 to TRBJ2-1; 11 nucleotides agree with TRBD1. Germline V gene data show CDR1 as SGHRS and CDR2 as YFSETQ. This CDR3 spans 17 amino acids. Unmatched junction bases numbered 10, after V lost 0 bases and J lost 8 bases. CDR3 bases: TGCGCCAGCAGCTTGGATAGGACAGGGGGCGGTCTGGATGAGCAGTTCTTC. It translates to CASSLDRTGGGLDEQFF.

This rearrangement joins TRBV5-1 to TRBJ2-1; tentatively, D is TRBD1 (6 bases). The ends were cut back, 0 bases at V and 10 bases at J, with 14 bases in the middle. Germline-derived CDR1 and CDR2 are SGHRS and YFSETQ. This CDR3 comprises 14 residues. Written as DNA, the CDR3 is TGCGCCAGCAGCTTGGATACGCCTGACAGGGAGCAGTTCTTC. Translation gives CASSLDTPDREQFF.

The chain links TRBV24-1 to TRBJ2-3, with a weak D call TRBD2 (6 bases). Germline CDR1 is KGHDR and CDR2 is SFDVKD. The CDR3 sequence is 15 residues long. The V end was cut by 1 base, the J end by 6 bases, with 13 bases between. The CDR3: CATSDFGLARDTQYF. The CDR3 bases are TGTGCCACCAGTGATTTTGGGCTAGCGAGGGATACGCAGTATTTT.

This clonotype was recorded at least ten times. The chain is built from TRBV7-2 and TRBJ2-7; D is unclear. Germline loops: CDR1 SGHTA, CDR2 FQGNSA. The V end lost 1 base, the J end lost 0 bases, and 13 bases lay between the germline ends. The length of the CDR3 is 16 residues. Written as DNA, the CDR3 is TGTGCCAGCAGCTTAGATAGCCAAGTAAGCTCCTACGAGCAGTACTTC. It translates to CASSLDSQVSSYEQYF.

This clonotype was seen repeatedly, ten times or more. The V call is TRBV20-1, the J call TRBJ2-1; possibly TRBD2 for D (5 bases). With 0 bases removed from V and 2 bases from J, the gap between germline ends came to 11 bases. Germline assignment: CDR1 DFQATT and CDR2 SNEGSKA (reference sequence). This CDR3 is built from 15 residues. CDR3 in DNA: TGCAGTGCTAGAGATCGGGATATACCCTACAATGAGCAGTTCTTC. Residues: CSARDRDIPYNEQFF.

This clonotype was observed at least ten times. This rearrangement joins TRBV20-1 to TRBJ1-5; no firm D call. The germline CDR1 and CDR2 sequences are DFQATT and SNEGSKA (reference sequence). This CDR3 has 16 amino acids. Trimming left V 1 base short and J 5 bases short, with 18 bases between. The CDR3 DNA follows: TGCAGTGCTAGAGGCCCGAGGGCACCCGGATATCAGCCCCAGCATTTT. As protein: CSARGPRAPGYQPQHF.

The rearrangement links TRBV20-1 to TRBJ2-7; TRBD1 agrees at 9 bases. With 4 bases clipped from V and 7 bases from J, the junction kept 8 bases outside the gene matches. The germline gives CDR1 DFQATT, CDR2 SNEGSKA (reference sequence). CDR3 length: 13 residues. The CDR3 sequence is CSAMGTGSGEQYV. The CDR3 DNA is TGCAGTGCTATGGGGACAGGGTCCGGAGAGCAGTACGTC.

The table lists this clonotype with a few counts. The rearrangement links TRBV5-1 to TRBJ1-4, with D perhaps matching TRBD1 (5 bases). Per the germline V gene, CDR1 is SGHRS and CDR2 is YFSETQ. Trimming took off 2 bases at V and 3 bases at J, with 20 bases between the two ends. This CDR3 comprises 18 residues. The CDR3 here is CASSFRRGLDTPNEKLFF. The CDR3 nucleotides are TGCGCCAGCAGCTTCCGTCGGGGCCTGGACACGCCTAATGAAAAACTGTTTTTT.

The chain uses TRBV24-1 and TRBJ2-7; D possibly corresponds to TRBD2 (5 bases). Germline V gene data show CDR1 as KGHDR and CDR2 as SFDVKD. The CDR3 is 12 amino acids. V was pared by 9 bases and J by 4 bases, with 12 bases between. The CDR3 DNA follows: TGTGCCACCTTGAGGCGGGTTTACGAGCAGTACTTC. Amino acids: CATLRRVYEQYF.

The genes are TRBV12-5 and TRBJ2-6; D remains ambiguous. The V gene's germline CDR1 is LGHNT and CDR2 FRNRAP. Trimming took off 5 bases at V and 4 bases at J, with 6 bases between the two ends. The CDR3 extends over 13 amino acids. The CDR3, as DNA: TGTGCTAGTGGTCCTACGGGGGCCAACGTCCTGACTTTC. This encodes CASGPTGANVLTF.

There are many counts of this clonotype. The chain joins TRBV5-5 to TRBJ2-3; D not certain. The germline V gene has CDR1 SGHKS and CDR2 YYEKEE (reference sequence). Trimming pared 4 bases from V and 5 bases from J, leaving 5 bases between. There are 11 residues in the CDR3. The CDR3 sequence is CASSAGDTQYF. The CDR3 region has the DNA TGTGCCAGCAGCGCTGGAGATACGCAGTATTTT.

Ten or more counts support this clonotype. The genes are TRBV25-1 and TRBJ2-7; D remains unclear. Germline V lookup: CDR1 MGHDK, CDR2 SYGVNS. V lost 3 bases and J lost 3, with 9 bases in between. This CDR3 has 13 amino acids. CDR3 protein: CASSDPLGYEQYF. CDR3 sequence (DNA): TGTGCCAGCAGTGACCCCTTAGGCTACGAGCAGTACTTC.

This clonotype was seen ten or more times. The chain links TRBV27 to TRBJ2-7; 7 bases fit TRBD1. CDR1 is MNHEY and CDR2 is SMNVEV in the germline V gene (reference sequence). CDR3 length: 16 amino acids. Germline trimming cut 4 bases from V and 2 bases from J; bases unmatched to any gene: 11. The DNA of the CDR3 is TGTGCCAGCAGTTCTTATAGGGGGCACGATACCTACGAGCAGTACTTC. It codes for CASSSYRGHDTYEQYF.

The V call is TRBV20-1, the J call TRBJ1-4; a weak D match, TRBD1 (5 bases). With 0 bases removed from V and 4 bases from J, the gap between germline ends came to 21 bases. The CDR3 extends over 18 amino acids. Germline-derived CDR1 and CDR2 are DFQATT and SNEGSKA (reference sequence). The DNA for the CDR3 is TGCAGTGCTAGAGATCAAAGTTGGTACGACAGCCTTAATGAAAAACTGTTTTTT. Encoded protein: CSARDQSWYDSLNEKLFF.

There are many counts of this clonotype. The V call is TRBV7-2, the J call TRBJ2-5; weak D call: TRBD1 (6 bases). This CDR3 comprises 14 residues. Per germline, CDR1 SGHTA and CDR2 FQGNSA. Deletions cut 1 base from V and 10 bases from J, with 16 bases between. In DNA form, the CDR3 reads TGTGCCAGCAGCTTAGAGTATGGGACATCTAACCAGTACTTC. Translation: CASSLEYGTSNQYF.

This clonotype was recorded at least ten times. The CDR3 DNA is TGTGCCAGCTCGTCAAGCGGGGGGGCTCTGAACACCGGGGAGCTGTTTTTT. It encodes CASSSSGGALNTGELFF. This chain joins TRBV18 and TRBJ2-2; 10 bases align to TRBD2. The V gene end was trimmed by 6 bases and the J gene end by 1 base; junction bases not matched to a gene: 8. Looked up from germline, CDR1 is KGHSH and CDR2 is LQKENI. The CDR3 has 17 residues.

This clonotype has a count of ten or more. The chain uses TRBV20-1 and TRBJ2-3; a possible D gene is TRBD2 (7 bases). This CDR3 has 13 residues. Germline CDR1 reads DFQATT; CDR2 reads SNEGSKA (reference sequence). V was shortened by 1 base and J by 4 bases, with 9 bases between the two germline ends. The CDR3, as DNA: TGCAGTGCTAGAGGGGGGGGGCCAGATACGCAGTATTTT. Protein: CSARGGGPDTQYF.

The V gene is TRBV4-3, the J gene TRBJ2-7; D is ambiguous. With 0 bases removed from V and 0 bases from J, the gap between germline ends came to 6 bases. In germline, CDR1 is LGHNA, CDR2 YSLEER. The CDR3 extends over 14 amino acids. The CDR3 DNA follows: TGCGCCAGCAGCCAAGAGTGGTCCTCCTACGAGCAGTACTTC. This translates into CASSQEWSSYEQYF.

This clonotype was found a few times. The J gene is TRBJ2-5, the V gene TRBV28, with D perhaps matching TRBD2 (5 bases). The germline CDR1 and CDR2 sequences are MDHEN and SYDVKM. The CDR3 sequence is 13 residues long. V lost 9 bases and J lost 6, with 17 bases in between. This chain's CDR3 is CASVGSLEKTQYF. As DNA, the CDR3 is TGTGCCAGTGTGGGGAGCTTGGAAAAGACCCAGTACTTC.

The chain uses TRBV28 and TRBJ2-7; D uncertain. Germline CDR1 and CDR2: MDHEN and SYDVKM. Trimming removed 2 bases at V and 3 bases at J, with 8 bases between. The CDR3 sequence is 13 residues long. The CDR3 reads CASSLKWGYEQYF. In nucleotides, the CDR3 is TGTGCCAGCAGTTTAAAATGGGGCTACGAGCAGTACTTC.

CDR3: CASSVESQGAQYF. CDR3 coding DNA: TGTGCCAGCAGCGTAGAGTCGCAGGGGGCCCAGTACTTC. The chain uses TRBV9 and TRBJ2-5; 7 positions agree with TRBD1. The trim removed 0 bases at V and 9 bases at J, leaving 5 bases unmatched. Germline values: CDR1 SGDLS, CDR2 YYNGEE. The CDR3 extends over 13 amino acids. The whole variable domain, filled in from reference TRBV9 and TRBJ2-5, reads DSGVTQTPKHLITATGQRVTLRCSPRSGDLSVYWYQQSLDQGLQFLIQYYNGEERAKGNILERFSAQQFPDLHSELNLSSLELGDSALYFCASSVESQGAQYFGPGTRLLVL.

Only a few counts were recorded for this clonotype. The chain combines TRBV29-1 with TRBJ2-6; tentative D call: TRBD2 (6 bases). CDR3 size: 17 residues. Trimming shortened V by 4 bases and J by 0 bases, and 16 bases separated the two germline ends. The germline V gene has CDR1 SQVTM and CDR2 ANQGSEA. The CDR3 spells CSVGGVDGSSGANVLTF. CDR3 in DNA: TGCAGCGTTGGGGGGGTGGACGGGAGCTCTGGGGCCAACGTCCTGACTTTC. The full variable domain, its missing parts supplied by reference TRBV29-1 and TRBJ2-6, is SAVISQKPSRDICQRGTSLTIQCQVDSQVTMMFWYRQQPGQSLTLIATANQGSEATYESGFVIDKFPISRPNLTFSTLTVSNMSPEDSSIYLCSVGGVDGSSGANVLTFGAGSRLTVL.